The 28 T cell receptor beta chains reported below all come from one sample, sequenced in a study of shared clonotypes between healthy human individuals. Only in-frame clones appear in the TCRdb table, and some are missing; sequencing was by immunoSEQ multiplex PCR. The data hold 650,000 to 750,000 clones, with about two thirds observed a single time. The source material was memory CD4+ T cells sorted from blood. Sample subset: CD45RA-negative fraction. The receptors were sampled from a young woman in good health.

The rearrangement joins TRBV5-1 to TRBJ1-3, with no clear D. This CDR3 has 14 residues. Per germline, CDR1 SGHRS and CDR2 YFSETQ. V lost 0 bases and J 8 bases, leaving 12 bases between the germline ends. CDR3 region: CASSLGGGPDTIYF. DNA of the CDR3: TGCGCCAGCAGCTTGGGCGGTGGGCCGGACACCATATATTTT. The full variable domain, its missing parts supplied by reference TRBV5-1 and TRBJ1-3, is KAGVTQTPRYLIKTRGQQVTLSCSPISGHRSVSWYQQTPGQGLQFLFEYFSETQRNKGNFPGRFSGRQFSNSRSEMNVSTLELGDSALYLCASSLGGGPDTIYFGEGSWLTVV.

V gene TRBV28 combines with J gene TRBJ1-2, with no clear D. The CDR3 sequence is 15 residues long. Germline V gives CDR1 MDHEN, CDR2 SYDVKM. V lost 1 base to trimming and J lost 2 bases, with 11 bases between them. Here the CDR3 reads CASSLFGVINYGYTF. The CDR3 DNA is TGTGCCAGCAGTTTATTCGGAGTGATAAACTATGGCTACACCTTC.

The V and J genes are TRBV11-2 and TRBJ1-4; 10 nucleotides match TRBD1. With 5 bases clipped from V and 7 bases from J, the junction kept 7 bases outside the gene matches. CDR1 and CDR2 (germline): SGHAT, FQNNGV. The CDR3 has 15 residues. In nucleotides, the CDR3 is TGTGCCAGCAGCACCGACAGGGGGCGCGGTGAAAAACTGTTTTTT. This codes for CASSTDRGRGEKLFF.

The V call is TRBV6-5, the J call TRBJ2-7; D call uncertain. CDR1 and CDR2 (germline): MNHEY, SVGAGI. The CDR3 loop spans 11 amino acids. The ends were cut back, 8 bases at V and 1 base at J, with 6 bases in the middle. The CDR3 nucleotides read TGTGCCAGCCAGGAATCCTACGAGCAGTACTTC. Protein product: CASQESYEQYF.

This chain connects TRBV4-1 to TRBJ2-1; D perhaps matches TRBD2 (5 bases). Germline CDR1 and CDR2: MGHRA and YSYEKL. CDR3 length: 17 amino acids. The V end was cut by 0 bases, the J end by 4 bases, with 16 bases between. The CDR3 DNA is TGCGCCAGCAGCCAAGAGTTAGGACTCAACTTTTACAATGAGCAGTTCTTC. Translating it yields CASSQELGLNFYNEQFF.

This chain links TRBV20-1 with TRBJ1-1, with D possibly matching TRBD1 (5 bases). This CDR3 spans 11 amino acids. Looked up from germline, CDR1 is DFQATT and CDR2 is SNEGSKA (reference sequence). Trimming shortened V by 5 bases and J by 10 bases, and 14 bases separated the two germline ends. This CDR3 is CSAGDELGAFF. Written as DNA, the CDR3 is TGCAGTGCTGGGGACGAGCTCGGAGCTTTCTTT.

The chain recombines TRBV28 with TRBJ1-5; D call uncertain. V was shortened by 5 bases and J by 1 base, with 9 bases between the two germline ends. The length of the CDR3 is 14 residues. Germline CDR1 reads MDHEN; CDR2 reads SYDVKM. The CDR3 nucleotides are TGTGCCAGCAGTCATGGTAACAGCAATCAGCCCCAGCATTTT. As protein: CASSHGNSNQPQHF.

On this clone itself: This sequence may be a read error, since a much larger clone differs from it by one base. Different DNA sequences within this sample yield the same CDR3. In DNA form, the CDR3 reads TGTGCCAGCAGATTACAGGGGGACTCCTACGAGCAGTACTTC. This encodes CASRLQGDSYEQYF. The chain combines TRBV7-9 with TRBJ2-5, with 8 positions matching TRBD1. The tail of the sequence fits TRBJ2-7 better, so the J call may be wrong. This CDR3 is built from 14 residues. Germline V gene sequence: CDR1 SEHNR, CDR2 FQNEAQ (reference sequence).

This chain uses TRBV11-2 with TRBJ1-1; D possibly corresponds to TRBD1 (5 bases). The CDR3 sequence is 15 residues long. V was shortened by 2 bases and J by 5 bases, with 15 bases between the two germline ends. Per the germline V gene, CDR1 is SGHAT and CDR2 is FQNNGV. CDR3 amino acids: CASSLKWGGSTEAFF. The CDR3 region has the DNA TGTGCCAGCAGCTTAAAGTGGGGCGGTAGTACTGAAGCTTTCTTT.

This chain connects TRBV2 to TRBJ2-5; no firm D call. The V end lost 6 bases, the J end lost 5 bases, and 19 bases lay between the germline ends. CDR3 length: 15 residues. Germline V gene data show CDR1 as SNHLY and CDR2 as FYNNEI. CDR3 amino acids: CASSGPSSPGETQYF. Here the CDR3 DNA reads TGTGCCAGCAGCGGGCCTTCTTCCCCCGGGGAGACCCAGTACTTC.

The rearrangement uses TRBV28 and TRBJ2-1; 7 nucleotides line up with TRBD2. Germline values: CDR1 MDHEN, CDR2 SYDVKM. The CDR3 sequence is 14 residues long. V lost 8 bases to trimming and J lost 1 base; unmatched junction nucleotides: 5. This CDR3 reads CASGRVTSYNEQFF. In nucleotides, the CDR3 is TGTGCCAGCGGGAGGGTCACGTCCTACAATGAGCAGTTCTTC.

The chain recombines TRBV18 with TRBJ2-7; D is unclear. CDR1 is KGHSH, CDR2 LQKENI, per germline. V lost 1 base and J 4 bases, leaving 8 bases between the germline ends. CDR3 length: 13 amino acids. Written as DNA, the CDR3 is TGTGCCAGCTCACCACGACCTGAGTACGAGCAGTACTTC. Translation: CASSPRPEYEQYF.

This clone was found once. This sequence joins TRBV6-1 and TRBJ2-7; D call uncertain. V lost 4 bases to trimming and J lost 2 bases, with 6 bases between them. CDR3 length: 12 amino acids. Germline values: CDR1 MNHNS, CDR2 SASEGT. CDR3 coding DNA: TGTGCCAGCAGTGCGACCACCTACGAGCAGTACTTC. Protein: CASSATTYEQYF.

The genes are TRBV14 and TRBJ1-2; D uncertain. With 4 bases removed from V and 0 bases from J, the gap between germline ends came to 6 bases. The CDR3 consists of 13 residues. The germline CDR1 and CDR2 sequences are SGHDN and FVKESK. CDR3 in amino acids: CASSPDSNYGYTF. CDR3 DNA sequence: TGTGCCAGCAGCCCGGACTCTAACTATGGCTACACCTTC.

The J gene is TRBJ2-3, the V gene TRBV7-9; perhaps TRBD2 as D (6 bases). CDR1 and CDR2 (germline): SEHNR, FQNEAQ (reference sequence). The length of the CDR3 is 16 residues. Trimming pared 4 bases from V and 1 base from J, leaving 15 bases between. The CDR3 DNA sequence: TGTGCCAGCAGCTCCCGAGGCGGGACGGGCACAGATACGCAGTATTTT. The encoded protein is CASSSRGGTGTDTQYF.

The chain employs TRBV29-1 and TRBJ2-7; TRBD1 matches at 7 bases. J lost 6 bases, V lost 7 bases, and 15 bases had no gene match. Germline loops: CDR1 SQVTM, CDR2 ANQGSEA. The CDR3 has 14 residues. Here the CDR3 DNA reads TGCAGCGCAACGGCTTCCCCGACAGGGAGCGAGCAGTACTTC. Protein: CSATASPTGSEQYF.

About this clone: With a much larger clone just one base away, this may be a read error. Other DNA variants within this sample encode the same CDR3. This rearrangement joins TRBV28 to TRBJ1-2; no firm D call. The V and J ends lost 3 bases and 3 bases respectively, with 2 bases between them. CDR1 and CDR2 (germline): MDHEN, SYDVKM. This CDR3 is 11 amino acids long. The CDR3 nucleotides are TGTGCCAGCAGTTTGGACTATGGCTACACCTTC. Its protein is CASSLDYGYTF.

V usage is TRBV6-1 and J usage is TRBJ2-1, with 8 positions matching TRBD1. J gave up 4 bases and V 6 bases, and 5 bases lay outside the gene matches. The CDR3 extends over 14 amino acids. Germline V lookup: CDR1 MNHNS, CDR2 SASEGT. The CDR3 region has the DNA TGTGCCAGCAGAAACCGGGACAGGTACAATGAGCAGTTCTTC. It translates to CASRNRDRYNEQFF.

This clone was found once. The CDR3 nucleotides read TGCGCCAGCAGCTTGACTAGCGGACTCGGGGAGCTGTTTTTT. Translating it yields CASSLTSGLGELFF. The rearrangement links TRBV5-1 to TRBJ2-2; 8 bases match TRBD2. Germline V gene data show CDR1 as SGHRS and CDR2 as YFSETQ. V gave up 1 base and J gave up 7 bases; unmatched junction bases: 3. The length of the CDR3 is 14 residues.

This rearrangement joins TRBV29-1 to TRBJ2-1; 8 nucleotides agree with TRBD2. With V trimmed by 6 bases and J by 9 bases, 13 bases remained unmatched. Germline-derived CDR1 and CDR2 are SQVTM and ANQGSEA. The CDR3 consists of 14 residues. This chain's CDR3 is CSVEPSGSHREQFF. DNA of the CDR3: TGCAGCGTCGAGCCCAGCGGGAGCCATCGTGAGCAGTTCTTC.

The chain has TRBV5-4 and TRBJ2-5; TRBD2 aligns across 11 bases. CDR1 is SGHNT and CDR2 is YYREEE in the germline V gene (reference sequence). V was pared by 3 bases and J by 4 bases, with 8 bases of the junction left unmatched. This CDR3 has 16 residues. The CDR3 sequence is CASSSKLGLAGETQYF. The CDR3 DNA is TGTGCCAGCAGCTCCAAACTCGGACTAGCGGGAGAGACCCAGTACTTC.

The chain is built from TRBV4-1 and TRBJ2-1; D not resolved. V lost 0 bases and J 7 bases, leaving 13 bases between the germline ends. The CDR3 runs 15 residues. Germline assignment: CDR1 MGHRA and CDR2 YSYEKL. CDR3: CASSQDRDLGNEQFF. The CDR3 DNA reads as TGCGCCAGCAGCCAAGATAGGGATTTAGGAAATGAGCAGTTCTTC.

This chain links TRBV23-1 with TRBJ2-1; TRBD2 agrees at 9 bases. TRBV23-1 is filed as an ORF, its function uncertain. This CDR3 is 18 amino acids long. J was trimmed by 6 bases and V by 0 bases; bases with no gene match: 12. CDR3 in amino acids: CASSQSRNSGSLGNEQFF. The CDR3 DNA reads TGCGCCAGCAGTCAATCGAGGAATAGCGGGAGTTTAGGCAATGAGCAGTTCTTC.

The CDR3 bases are TGTGCCAGCAGCTTAACTGCAGGGAACAATTCACCCCTCCACTTT. This translates into CASSLTAGNNSPLHF. V gene TRBV7-3 combines with J gene TRBJ1-6; TRBD1 is a possible D gene (5 bases). This CDR3 is built from 15 residues. Germline values: CDR1 SGHTA, CDR2 FQGTGA. Between the trimmed V and J ends, which lost 0 bases and 7 bases, there was a span of 10 bases.

V gene TRBV19 combines with J gene TRBJ1-1; D is perhaps TRBD1 (6 bases). The CDR3 contains 15 residues. V was trimmed by 10 bases and J by 1 base, leaving 19 bases between them. The germline V gene encodes CDR1 LNHDA and CDR2 SQIVND (reference sequence). The chain's CDR3 is CATTVSGGRNTEAFF. The CDR3 DNA follows: TGTGCCACCACCGTGAGTGGGGGGCGGAACACTGAAGCTTTCTTT. Drawing the rest from reference TRBV19 and TRBJ1-1, the complete variable domain is DGGITQSPKYLFRKEGQNVTLSCEQNLNHDAMYWYRQDPGQGLRLIYYSQIVNDFQKGDIAEGYSVSREKKESFPLTVTSAQKNPTAFYLCATTVSGGRNTEAFFGQGTRLTVV.

This clone was observed a single time. The chain is built from TRBV7-9 and TRBJ2-5; TRBD1 aligns across 10 bases. The germline gives CDR1 SEHNR, CDR2 FQNEAQ (reference sequence). V was clipped by 3 bases and J by 5 bases; unmatched bases: 6. The CDR3 has 15 amino acids. The DNA for the CDR3 is TGTGCCAGCAGCTTCGGACAGGGGGTTAGGGAGACCCAGTACTTC. Amino acids: CASSFGQGVRETQYF.

This clone came up once. J is TRBJ2-3 and V is TRBV5-1; 8 positions match TRBD2. This CDR3 region has 16 residues. Germline V lookup: CDR1 SGHRS, CDR2 YFSETQ. Germline trimming cut 0 bases from V and 4 bases from J; bases unmatched to any gene: 7. CDR3: CASSLGPSGSSDTQYF. As DNA, the CDR3 is TGCGCCAGCAGCTTGGGCCCCAGCGGGAGTTCAGATACGCAGTATTTT.

The genes are TRBV14 and TRBJ1-1, with no clear D. Trimming shortened V by 2 bases and J by 5 bases, and 9 bases separated the two germline ends. Germline V CDR1 and CDR2: SGHDN, FVKESK. The CDR3 sequence is 13 residues long. DNA of the CDR3: TGTGCCAGCAGCCAACTAAGGGTAACTGAAGCTTTCTTT. Its translation is CASSQLRVTEAFF.